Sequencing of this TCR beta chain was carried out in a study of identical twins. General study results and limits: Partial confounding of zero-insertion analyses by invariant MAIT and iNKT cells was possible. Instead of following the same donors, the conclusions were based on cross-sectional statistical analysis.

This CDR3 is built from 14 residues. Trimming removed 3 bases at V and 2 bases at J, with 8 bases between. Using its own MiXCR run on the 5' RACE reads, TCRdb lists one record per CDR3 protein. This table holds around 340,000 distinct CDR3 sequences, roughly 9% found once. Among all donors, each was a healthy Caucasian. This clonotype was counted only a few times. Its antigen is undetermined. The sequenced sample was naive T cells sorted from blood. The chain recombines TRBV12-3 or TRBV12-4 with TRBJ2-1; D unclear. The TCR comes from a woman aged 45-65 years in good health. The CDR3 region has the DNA TGTGCCAGCAGTTTTAACGGCGCCTACAATGAGCAGTTCTTC. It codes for CASSFNGAYNEQFF.